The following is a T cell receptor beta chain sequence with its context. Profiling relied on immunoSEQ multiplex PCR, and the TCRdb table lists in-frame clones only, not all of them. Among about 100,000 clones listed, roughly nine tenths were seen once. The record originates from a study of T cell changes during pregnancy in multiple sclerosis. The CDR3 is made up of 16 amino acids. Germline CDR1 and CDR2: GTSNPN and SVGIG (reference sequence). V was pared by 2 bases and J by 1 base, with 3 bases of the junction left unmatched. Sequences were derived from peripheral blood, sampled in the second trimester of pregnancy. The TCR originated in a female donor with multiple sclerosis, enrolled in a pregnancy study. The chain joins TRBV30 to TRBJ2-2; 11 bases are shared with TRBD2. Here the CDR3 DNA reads TGTGCCTGGAGTTTACTAGCGGGGGTGAACACCGGGGAGCTGTTTTTT. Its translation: CAWSLLAGVNTGELFF.